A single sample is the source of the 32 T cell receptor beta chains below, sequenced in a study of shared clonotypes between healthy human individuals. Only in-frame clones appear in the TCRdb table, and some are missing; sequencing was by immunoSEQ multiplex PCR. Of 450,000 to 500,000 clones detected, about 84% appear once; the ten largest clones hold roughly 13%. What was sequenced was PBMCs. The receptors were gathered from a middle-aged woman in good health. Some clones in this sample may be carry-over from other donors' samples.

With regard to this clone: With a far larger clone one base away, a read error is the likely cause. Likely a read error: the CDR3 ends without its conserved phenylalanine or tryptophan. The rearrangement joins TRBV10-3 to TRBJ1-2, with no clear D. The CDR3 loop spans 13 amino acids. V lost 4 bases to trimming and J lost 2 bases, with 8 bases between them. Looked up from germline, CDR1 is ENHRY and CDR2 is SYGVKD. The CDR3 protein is CAISADPNYGYTY. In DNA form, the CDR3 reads TGTGCCATCAGTGCAGACCCCAACTATGGCTACACCTAC.

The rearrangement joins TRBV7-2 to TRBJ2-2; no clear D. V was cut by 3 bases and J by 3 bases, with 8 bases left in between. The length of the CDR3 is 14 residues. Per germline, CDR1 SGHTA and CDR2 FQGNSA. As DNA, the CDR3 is TGTGCCAGCAGCTTTAACGCCGACACCGGGGAGCTGTTTTTT. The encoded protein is CASSFNADTGELFF.

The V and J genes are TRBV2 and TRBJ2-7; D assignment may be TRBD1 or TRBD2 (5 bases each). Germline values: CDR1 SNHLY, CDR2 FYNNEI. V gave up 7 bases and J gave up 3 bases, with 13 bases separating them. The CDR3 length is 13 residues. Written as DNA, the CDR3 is TGTGCCAGCACGAGGGACCAGGGCTACGAGCAGTACTTC. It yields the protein CASTRDQGYEQYF.

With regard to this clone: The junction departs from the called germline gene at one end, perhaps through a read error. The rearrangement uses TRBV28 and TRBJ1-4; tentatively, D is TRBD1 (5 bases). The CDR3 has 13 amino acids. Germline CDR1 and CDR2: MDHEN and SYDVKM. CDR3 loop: CASRPTGTLVWNF. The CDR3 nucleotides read TGTGCCAGCAGACCAACCGGGACCCTGGTCTGGAATTTT.

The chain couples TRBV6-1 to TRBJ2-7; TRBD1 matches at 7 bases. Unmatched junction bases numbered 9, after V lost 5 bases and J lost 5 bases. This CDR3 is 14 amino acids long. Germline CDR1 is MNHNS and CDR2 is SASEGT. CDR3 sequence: CASSLQQGLNEQYF. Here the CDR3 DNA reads TGTGCCAGCAGTCTGCAACAGGGGCTGAACGAGCAGTACTTC.

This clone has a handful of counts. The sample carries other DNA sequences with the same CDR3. CDR3 loop: CASSSPETYEQYF. CDR3 coding DNA: TGTGCCAGCAGTTCCCCGGAGACCTACGAGCAGTACTTC. The chain has TRBV28 and TRBJ2-5, with D unclear. The J call may not be correct, given that the DNA end is closer to TRBJ2-7. The CDR3 loop spans 13 amino acids. The V gene's germline CDR1 is MDHEN and CDR2 SYDVKM.

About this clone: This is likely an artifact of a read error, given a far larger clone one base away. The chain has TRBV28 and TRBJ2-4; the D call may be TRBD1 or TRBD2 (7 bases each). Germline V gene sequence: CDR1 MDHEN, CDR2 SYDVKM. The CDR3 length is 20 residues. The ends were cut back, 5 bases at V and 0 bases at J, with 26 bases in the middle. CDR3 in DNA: TGTGCCAGCAGTCCACCAGGGGAGGGGGCGCGGATGAAAGCCAAAAACATTCAGTACTTC. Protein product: CASSPPGEGARMKAKNIQYF.

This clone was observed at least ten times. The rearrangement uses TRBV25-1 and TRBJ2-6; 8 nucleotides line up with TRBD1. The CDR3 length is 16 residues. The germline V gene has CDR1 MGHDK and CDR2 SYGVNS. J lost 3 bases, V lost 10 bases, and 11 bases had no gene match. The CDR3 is CATSPQGADGANVLTF. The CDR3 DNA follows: TGTGCCACCTCCCCGCAGGGGGCGGATGGGGCCAACGTCCTGACTTTC.

CDR3 sequence reads: CASSSGASGSSIGELFF. The CDR3 DNA follows: TGTGCCAGCAGCTCTGGCGCTAGCGGGAGTTCGATCGGGGAGCTGTTTTTT. The chain links TRBV5-4 to TRBJ2-2; 10 nucleotides match TRBD2. V was pared by 3 bases and J by 7 bases, with 12 bases of the junction left unmatched. The CDR3 extends over 17 amino acids. Germline V gene data show CDR1 as SGHNT and CDR2 as YYREEE (reference sequence).

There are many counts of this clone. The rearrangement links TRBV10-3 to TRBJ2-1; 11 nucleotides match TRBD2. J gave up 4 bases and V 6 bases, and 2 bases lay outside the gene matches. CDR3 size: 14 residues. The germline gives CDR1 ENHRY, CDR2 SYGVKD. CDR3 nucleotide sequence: TGTGCCATCAGGACTAGCGGGATATACAATGAGCAGTTCTTC. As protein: CAIRTSGIYNEQFF.

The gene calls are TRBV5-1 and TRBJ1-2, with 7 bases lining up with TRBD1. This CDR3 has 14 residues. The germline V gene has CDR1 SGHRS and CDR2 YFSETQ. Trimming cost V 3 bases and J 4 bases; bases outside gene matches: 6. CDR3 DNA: TGCGCCAGCAGCTCTATACAGGGGCTCTATGGCTACACCTTC. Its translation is CASSSIQGLYGYTF.

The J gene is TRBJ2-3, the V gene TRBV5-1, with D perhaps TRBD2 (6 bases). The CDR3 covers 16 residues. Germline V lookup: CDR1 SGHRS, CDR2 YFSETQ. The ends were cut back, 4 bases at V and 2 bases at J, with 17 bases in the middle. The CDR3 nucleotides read TGCGCCAGCAGCCCGACTAGTCAGCGGATCACAGATACGCAGTATTTT. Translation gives CASSPTSQRITDTQYF. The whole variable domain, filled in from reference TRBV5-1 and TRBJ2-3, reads KAGVTQTPRYLIKTRGQQVTLSCSPISGHRSVSWYQQTPGQGLQFLFEYFSETQRNKGNFPGRFSGRQFSNSRSEMNVSTLELGDSALYLCASSPTSQRITDTQYFGPGTRLTVL.

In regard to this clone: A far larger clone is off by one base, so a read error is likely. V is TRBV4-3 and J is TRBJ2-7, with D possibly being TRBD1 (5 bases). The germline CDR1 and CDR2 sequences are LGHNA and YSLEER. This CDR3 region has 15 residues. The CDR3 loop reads CASGQDTQGPYEQYF. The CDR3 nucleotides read TGCGCCAGCGGCCAAGATACCCAGGGCCCCTACGAGCAGTACTTC.

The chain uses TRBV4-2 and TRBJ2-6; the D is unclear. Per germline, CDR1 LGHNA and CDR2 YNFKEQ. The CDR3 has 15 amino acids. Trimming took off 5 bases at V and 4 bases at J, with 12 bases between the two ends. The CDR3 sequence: CASSGGIGGANVLTF. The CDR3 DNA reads TGTGCCAGCAGCGGTGGGATTGGCGGGGCCAACGTCCTGACTTTC.

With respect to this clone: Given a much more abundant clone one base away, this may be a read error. This CDR3 is CASSFSMAGDTQYF. As DNA, the CDR3 is TGTGCCAGCAGCTTCTCAATGGCGGGAGATACGCAGTATTTT. The rearrangement uses TRBV11-2 and TRBJ2-3; tentatively, D is TRBD2 (5 bases). Trimming left V 3 bases short and J 5 bases short, with 12 bases between. Germline assignment: CDR1 SGHAT and CDR2 FQNNGV. This CDR3 contains 14 residues.

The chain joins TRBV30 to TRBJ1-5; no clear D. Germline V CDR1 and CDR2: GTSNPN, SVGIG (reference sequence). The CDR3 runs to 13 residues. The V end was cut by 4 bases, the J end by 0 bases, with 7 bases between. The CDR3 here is CAWKCDSNQPQHF. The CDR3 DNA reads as TGTGCCTGGAAATGTGATAGCAATCAGCCCCAGCATTTT.

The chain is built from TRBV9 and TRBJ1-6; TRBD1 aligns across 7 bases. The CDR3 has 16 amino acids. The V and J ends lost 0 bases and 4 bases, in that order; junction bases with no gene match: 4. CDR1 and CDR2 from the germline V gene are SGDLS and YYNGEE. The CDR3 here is CASSVEGQVYNSPLHF. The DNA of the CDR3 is TGTGCCAGCAGCGTAGAAGGACAGGTTTATAATTCACCCCTCCACTTT.

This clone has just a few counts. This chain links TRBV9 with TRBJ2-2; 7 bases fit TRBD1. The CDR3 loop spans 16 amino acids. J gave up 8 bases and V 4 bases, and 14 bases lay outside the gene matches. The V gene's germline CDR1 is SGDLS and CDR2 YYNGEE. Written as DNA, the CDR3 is TGTGCCAGCAGCTCCCGGACAGGCGTCATAGGGGGGGAGCTGTTTTTT. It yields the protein CASSSRTGVIGGELFF.

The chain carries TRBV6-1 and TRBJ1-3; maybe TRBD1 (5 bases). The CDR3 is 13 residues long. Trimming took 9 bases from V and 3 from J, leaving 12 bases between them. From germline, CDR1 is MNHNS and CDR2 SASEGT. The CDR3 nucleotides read TGTGCCAGTCGGGGGAGCGGTGGAAACACCATATATTTT. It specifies CASRGSGGNTIYF.

CDR3 amino acids: CASSQDLDRLILYEQYF. Written as DNA, the CDR3 is TGTGCCAGCAGCCAAGATCTAGACAGACTAATTCTCTACGAGCAGTACTTC. The gene calls are TRBV4-2 and TRBJ2-7; TRBD1 or TRBD2 may be the D gene (5 bases each). The germline gives CDR1 LGHNA, CDR2 YNFKEQ. Trimming pared 0 bases from V and 3 bases from J, leaving 18 bases between. The CDR3 spans 17 residues.

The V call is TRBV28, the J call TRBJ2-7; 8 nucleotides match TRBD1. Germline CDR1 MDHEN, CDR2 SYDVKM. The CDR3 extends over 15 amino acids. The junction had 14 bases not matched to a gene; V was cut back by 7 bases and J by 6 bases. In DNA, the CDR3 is TGTGCCAGCACCAGACAGGACAGGGACGATGGCGAGCAGTACTTC. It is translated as CASTRQDRDDGEQYF.

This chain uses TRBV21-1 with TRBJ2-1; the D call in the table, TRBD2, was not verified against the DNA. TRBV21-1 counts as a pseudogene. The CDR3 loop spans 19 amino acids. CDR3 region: CASSKWLAGVLPPNNEQFF. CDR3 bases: TGTGCCAGCAGCAAATGGCTAGCGGGAGTGTTGCCACCAAACAATGAGCAGTTCTTC.

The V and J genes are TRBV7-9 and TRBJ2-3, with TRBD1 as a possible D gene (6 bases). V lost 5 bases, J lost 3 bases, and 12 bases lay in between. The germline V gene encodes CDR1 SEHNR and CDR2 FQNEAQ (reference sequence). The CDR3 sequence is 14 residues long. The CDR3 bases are TGTGCCAGCAGCCGTGGACAGAATACAGATACGCAGTATTTT. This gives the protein CASSRGQNTDTQYF.

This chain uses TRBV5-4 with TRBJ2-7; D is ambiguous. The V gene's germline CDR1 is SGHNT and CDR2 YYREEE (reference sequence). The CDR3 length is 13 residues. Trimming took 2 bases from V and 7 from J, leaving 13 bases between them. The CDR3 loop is CASSFPTPGEQYF. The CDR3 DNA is TGTGCCAGCAGCTTTCCGACTCCGGGTGAGCAGTACTTC.

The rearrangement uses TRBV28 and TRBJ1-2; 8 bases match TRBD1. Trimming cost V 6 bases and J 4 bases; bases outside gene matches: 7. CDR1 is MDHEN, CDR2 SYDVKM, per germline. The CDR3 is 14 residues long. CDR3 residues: CASRIRTGSYGYTF. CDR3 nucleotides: TGTGCCAGCAGAATTCGGACAGGGAGCTATGGCTACACCTTC.

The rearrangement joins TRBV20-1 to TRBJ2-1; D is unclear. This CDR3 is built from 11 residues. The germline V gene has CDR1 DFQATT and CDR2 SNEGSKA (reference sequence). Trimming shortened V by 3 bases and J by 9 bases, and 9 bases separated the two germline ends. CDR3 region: CSAREDTEQFF. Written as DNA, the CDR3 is TGCAGTGCTAGGGAAGACACTGAGCAGTTCTTC.

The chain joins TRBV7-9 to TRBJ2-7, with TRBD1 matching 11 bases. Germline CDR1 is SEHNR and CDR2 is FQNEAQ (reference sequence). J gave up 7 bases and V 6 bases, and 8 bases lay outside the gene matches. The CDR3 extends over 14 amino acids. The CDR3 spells CASRGEGQGEEQYF. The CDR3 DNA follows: TGTGCCAGCAGGGGTGAGGGACAGGGGGAAGAGCAGTACTTC.

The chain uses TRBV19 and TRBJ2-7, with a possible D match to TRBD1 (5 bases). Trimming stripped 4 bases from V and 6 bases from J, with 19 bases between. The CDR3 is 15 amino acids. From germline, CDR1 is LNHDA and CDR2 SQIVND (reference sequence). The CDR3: CASSNLGLRWGEQYF. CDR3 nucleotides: TGTGCCAGTAGTAACCTGGGGCTGCGGTGGGGCGAGCAGTACTTC.

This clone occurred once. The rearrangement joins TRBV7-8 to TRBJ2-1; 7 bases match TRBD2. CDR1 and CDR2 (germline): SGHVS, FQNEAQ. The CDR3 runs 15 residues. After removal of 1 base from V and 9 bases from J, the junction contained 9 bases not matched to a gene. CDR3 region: CASSLVGGSPGEQFF. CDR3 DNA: TGTGCCAGCAGCTTAGTGGGCGGGAGCCCGGGTGAGCAGTTCTTC.

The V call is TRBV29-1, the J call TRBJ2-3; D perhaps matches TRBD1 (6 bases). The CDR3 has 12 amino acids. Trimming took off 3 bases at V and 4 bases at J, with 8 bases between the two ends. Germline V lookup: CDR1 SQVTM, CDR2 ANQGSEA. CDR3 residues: CSVDRGADTQYF. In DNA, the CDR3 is TGCAGCGTTGACAGGGGAGCAGATACGCAGTATTTT.

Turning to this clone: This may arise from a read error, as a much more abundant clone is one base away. The CDR3 bases are TGTGCCAGCAACTTATGGGCCACTAGCGGGAGCTCCTACAATGAGCAGTTCTTC. As protein: CASNLWATSGSSYNEQFF. This sequence joins TRBV7-2 and TRBJ2-1; 11 bases map to TRBD2. The CDR3 covers 18 residues. In germline, CDR1 is SGHTA, CDR2 FQGNSA.

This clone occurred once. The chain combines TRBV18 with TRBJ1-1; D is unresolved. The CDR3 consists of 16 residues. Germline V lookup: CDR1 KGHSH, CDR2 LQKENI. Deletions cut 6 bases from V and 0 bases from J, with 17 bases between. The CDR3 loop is CASSLQEGFMNTEAFF. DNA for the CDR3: TGTGCCAGCTCCCTCCAAGAGGGTTTCATGAACACTGAAGCTTTCTTT.